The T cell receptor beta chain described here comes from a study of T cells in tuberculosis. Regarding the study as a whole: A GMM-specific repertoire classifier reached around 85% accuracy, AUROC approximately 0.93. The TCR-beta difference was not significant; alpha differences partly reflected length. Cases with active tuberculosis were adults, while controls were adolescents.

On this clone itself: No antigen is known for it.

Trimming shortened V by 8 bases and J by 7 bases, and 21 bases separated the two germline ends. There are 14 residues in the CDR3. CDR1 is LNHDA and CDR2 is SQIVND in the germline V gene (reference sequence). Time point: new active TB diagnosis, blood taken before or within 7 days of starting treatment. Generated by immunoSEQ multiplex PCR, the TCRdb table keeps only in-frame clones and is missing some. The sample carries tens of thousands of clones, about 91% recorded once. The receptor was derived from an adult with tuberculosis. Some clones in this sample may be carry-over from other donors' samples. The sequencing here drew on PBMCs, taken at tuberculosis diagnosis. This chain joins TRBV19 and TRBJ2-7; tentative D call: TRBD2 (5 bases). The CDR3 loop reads CASSGVLRSGEQYF. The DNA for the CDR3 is TGTGCCAGTTCCGGGGTCCTGCGATCGGGGGAGCAGTACTTC.